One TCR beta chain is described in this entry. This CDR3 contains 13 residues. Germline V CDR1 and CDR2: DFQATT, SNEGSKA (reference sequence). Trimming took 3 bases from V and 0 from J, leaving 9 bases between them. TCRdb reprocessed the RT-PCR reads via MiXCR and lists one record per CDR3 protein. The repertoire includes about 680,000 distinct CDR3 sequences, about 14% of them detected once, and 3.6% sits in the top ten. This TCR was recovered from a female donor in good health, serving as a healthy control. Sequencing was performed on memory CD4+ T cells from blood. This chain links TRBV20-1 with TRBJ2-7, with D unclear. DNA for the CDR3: TGCAGTGCTAGGTTACCTAGCTCCTACGAGCAGTACTTC. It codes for CSARLPSSYEQYF.